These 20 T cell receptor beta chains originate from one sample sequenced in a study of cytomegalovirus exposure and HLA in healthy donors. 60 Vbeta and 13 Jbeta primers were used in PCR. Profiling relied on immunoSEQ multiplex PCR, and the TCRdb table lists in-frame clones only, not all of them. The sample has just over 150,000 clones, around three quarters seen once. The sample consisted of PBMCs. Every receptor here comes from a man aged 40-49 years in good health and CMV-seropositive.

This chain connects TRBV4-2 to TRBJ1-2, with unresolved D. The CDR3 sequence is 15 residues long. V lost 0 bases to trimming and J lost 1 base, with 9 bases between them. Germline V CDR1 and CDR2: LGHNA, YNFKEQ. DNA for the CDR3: TGTGCCAGCAGCCAAGACCCCTCGTTTAACTATGGCTACACCTTC. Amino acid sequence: CASSQDPSFNYGYTF.

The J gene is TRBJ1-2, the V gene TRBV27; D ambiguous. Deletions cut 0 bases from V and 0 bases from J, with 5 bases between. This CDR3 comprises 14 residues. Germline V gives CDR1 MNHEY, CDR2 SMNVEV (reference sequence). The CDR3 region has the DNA TGTGCCAGCAGTTTATCAACAGCTAACTATGGCTACACCTTC. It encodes CASSLSTANYGYTF.

Here the CDR3 DNA reads TGTGCCAGCAGCCCGGGACTAGCGGAGAATGAGCAGTTCTTC. Translation gives CASSPGLAENEQFF. The chain links TRBV7-2 to TRBJ2-1; 11 bases are a match to TRBD2. The junction had 4 bases not matched to a gene; V was cut back by 5 bases and J by 7 bases. CDR1 and CDR2 (germline): SGHTA, FQGNSA. The CDR3 totals 14 residues. Complete variable domain (other parts from reference TRBV7-2 and TRBJ2-1): GAGVSQSPSNKVTEKGKDVELRCDPISGHTALYWYRQSLGQGLEFLIYFQGNSAPDKSGLPSDRFSAERTGGSVSTLTIQRTQQEDSAVYLCASSPGLAENEQFFGPGTRLTVL.

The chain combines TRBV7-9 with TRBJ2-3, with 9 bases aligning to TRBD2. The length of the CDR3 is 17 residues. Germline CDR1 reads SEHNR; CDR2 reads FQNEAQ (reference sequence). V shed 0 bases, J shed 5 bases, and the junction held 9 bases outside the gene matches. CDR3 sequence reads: CASSLALASGVGDTQYF. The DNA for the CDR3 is TGTGCCAGCAGCTTAGCCCTGGCTAGCGGGGTAGGAGATACGCAGTATTTT.

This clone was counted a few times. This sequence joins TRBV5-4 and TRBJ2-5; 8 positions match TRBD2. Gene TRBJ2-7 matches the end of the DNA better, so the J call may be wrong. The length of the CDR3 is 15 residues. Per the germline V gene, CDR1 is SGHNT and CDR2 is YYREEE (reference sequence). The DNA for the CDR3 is TGTGCCAGCAGCTTGCGGGGGGGGAGCTCCTACGAGCAGTACTTC. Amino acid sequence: CASSLRGGSSYEQYF.

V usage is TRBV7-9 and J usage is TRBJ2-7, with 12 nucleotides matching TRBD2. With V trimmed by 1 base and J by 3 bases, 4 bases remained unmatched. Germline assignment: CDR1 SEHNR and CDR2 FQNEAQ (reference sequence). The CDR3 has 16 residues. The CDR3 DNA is TGTGCCAGCAGCTTAGAGACTAGCGGGGGAGACTACGAGCAGTACTTC. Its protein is CASSLETSGGDYEQYF.

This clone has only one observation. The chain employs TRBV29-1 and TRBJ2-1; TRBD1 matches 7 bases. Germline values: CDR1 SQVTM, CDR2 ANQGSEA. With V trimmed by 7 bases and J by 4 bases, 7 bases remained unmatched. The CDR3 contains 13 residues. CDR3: CSAEGTAYNEQFF. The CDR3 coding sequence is TGCAGCGCCGAGGGGACAGCTTACAATGAGCAGTTCTTC.

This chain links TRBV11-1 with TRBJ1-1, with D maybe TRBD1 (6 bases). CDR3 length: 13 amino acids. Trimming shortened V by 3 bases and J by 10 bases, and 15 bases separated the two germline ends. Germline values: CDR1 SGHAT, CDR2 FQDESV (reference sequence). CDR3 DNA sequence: TGTGCCAGCAGCTTCGGGGGGCGAGTGGGAGCTTTCTTT. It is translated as CASSFGGRVGAFF. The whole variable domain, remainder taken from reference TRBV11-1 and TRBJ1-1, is EAEVAQSPRYKITEKSQAVAFWCDPISGHATLYWYRQILGQGPELLVQFQDESVVDDSQLPKDRFSAERLKGVDSTLKIQPAELGDSAMYLCASSFGGRVGAFFGQGTRLTVV.

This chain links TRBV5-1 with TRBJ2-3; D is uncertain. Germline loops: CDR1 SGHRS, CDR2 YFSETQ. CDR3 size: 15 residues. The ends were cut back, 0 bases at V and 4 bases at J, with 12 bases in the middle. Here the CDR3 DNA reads TGCGCCAGCAGCTTGGATCTCGGTTTGGCAGATACGCAGTATTTT. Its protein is CASSLDLGLADTQYF.

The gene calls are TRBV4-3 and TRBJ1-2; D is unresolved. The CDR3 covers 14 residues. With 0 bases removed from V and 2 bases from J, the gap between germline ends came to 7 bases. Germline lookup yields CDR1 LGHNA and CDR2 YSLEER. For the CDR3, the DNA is TGCGCCAGCAGCCAAGATCCGGTGAACTATGGCTACACCTTC. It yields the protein CASSQDPVNYGYTF.

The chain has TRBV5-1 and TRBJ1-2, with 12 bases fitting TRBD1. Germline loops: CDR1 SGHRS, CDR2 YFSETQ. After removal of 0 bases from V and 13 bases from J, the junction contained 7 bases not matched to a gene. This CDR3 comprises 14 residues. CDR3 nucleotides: TGCGCCAGCAGCTTGGCCGCGGGACAGGGGGCACTCACCTTC. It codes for CASSLAAGQGALTF. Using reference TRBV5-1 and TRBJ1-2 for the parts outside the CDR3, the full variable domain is KAGVTQTPRYLIKTRGQQVTLSCSPISGHRSVSWYQQTPGQGLQFLFEYFSETQRNKGNFPGRFSGRQFSNSRSEMNVSTLELGDSALYLCASSLAAGQGALTFGSGTRLTVV.

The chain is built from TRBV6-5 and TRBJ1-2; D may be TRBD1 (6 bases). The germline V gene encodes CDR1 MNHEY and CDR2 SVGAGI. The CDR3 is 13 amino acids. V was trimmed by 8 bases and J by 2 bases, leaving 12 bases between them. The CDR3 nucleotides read TGTGCCAGCGGTAGGACAGACAACTATGGCTACACCTTC. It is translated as CASGRTDNYGYTF.

The chain's CDR3 is CASFRDRGSQPQHF. CDR3 in DNA: TGTGCCAGCTTTCGTGACAGGGGGTCCCAGCCCCAGCATTTT. The chain carries TRBV2 and TRBJ1-5; 9 nucleotides match TRBD1. V lost 8 bases, J lost 7 bases, and 9 bases stayed unmatched. Looked up from germline, CDR1 is SNHLY and CDR2 is FYNNEI. The CDR3 length is 14 residues.

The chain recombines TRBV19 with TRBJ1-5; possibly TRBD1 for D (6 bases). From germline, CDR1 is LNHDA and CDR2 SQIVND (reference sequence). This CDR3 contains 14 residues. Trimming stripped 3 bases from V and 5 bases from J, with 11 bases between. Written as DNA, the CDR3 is TGTGCCAGTAGTATGCTACAGGGATATCAGCCCCAGCATTTT. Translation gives CASSMLQGYQPQHF.

For the CDR3, the DNA is TGCGCCAGCAGCAAATTTCCGGGACAGGGGGCATACGAGCAGTACTTC. Protein: CASSKFPGQGAYEQYF. The J gene is TRBJ2-5, the V gene TRBV5-1; TRBD1 matches 12 bases. The last part of the DNA fits TRBJ2-7 better; the J call may be wrong. This CDR3 is 16 amino acids long. Germline CDR1 reads SGHRS; CDR2 reads YFSETQ.

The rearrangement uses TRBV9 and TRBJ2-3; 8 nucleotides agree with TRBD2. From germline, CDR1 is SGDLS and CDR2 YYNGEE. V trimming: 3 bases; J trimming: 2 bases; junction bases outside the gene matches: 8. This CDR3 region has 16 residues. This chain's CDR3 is CASSAFGGELTDTQYF. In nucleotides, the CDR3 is TGTGCCAGCAGCGCCTTCGGGGGGGAACTCACAGATACGCAGTATTTT.

CDR3 amino acids: CASSIDNIYPEAFF. The CDR3 DNA is TGTGCCAGTAGTATAGACAACATATACCCAGAAGCTTTCTTT. The chain recombines TRBV19 with TRBJ1-1; D is unclear. V lost 0 bases to trimming and J lost 8 bases, with 13 bases between them. Germline V gives CDR1 LNHDA, CDR2 SQIVND (reference sequence). CDR3 length equals 14 residues.

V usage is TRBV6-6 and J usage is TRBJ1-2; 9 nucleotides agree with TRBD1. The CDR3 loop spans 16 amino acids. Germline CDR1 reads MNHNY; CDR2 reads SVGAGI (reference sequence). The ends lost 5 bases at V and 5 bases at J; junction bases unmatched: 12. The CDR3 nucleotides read TGTGCCAGCAGTCGAAGGGGAACAGGGGGCCCGTATGGCTACACCTTC. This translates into CASSRRGTGGPYGYTF.

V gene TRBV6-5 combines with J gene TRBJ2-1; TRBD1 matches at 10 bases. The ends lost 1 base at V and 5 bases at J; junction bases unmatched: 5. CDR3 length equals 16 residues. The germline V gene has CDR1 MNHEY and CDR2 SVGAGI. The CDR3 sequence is CASSYFDRGRNNEQFF. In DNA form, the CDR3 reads TGTGCCAGCAGTTACTTTGACAGGGGGCGGAACAATGAGCAGTTCTTC.

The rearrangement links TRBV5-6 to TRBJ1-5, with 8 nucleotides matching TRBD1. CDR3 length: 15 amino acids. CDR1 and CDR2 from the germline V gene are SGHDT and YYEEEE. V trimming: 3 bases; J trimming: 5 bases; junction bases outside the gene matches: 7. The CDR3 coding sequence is TGTGCCAGCAGCTCCGGGGACAGGATAGATCAGCCCCAGCATTTT. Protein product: CASSSGDRIDQPQHF.